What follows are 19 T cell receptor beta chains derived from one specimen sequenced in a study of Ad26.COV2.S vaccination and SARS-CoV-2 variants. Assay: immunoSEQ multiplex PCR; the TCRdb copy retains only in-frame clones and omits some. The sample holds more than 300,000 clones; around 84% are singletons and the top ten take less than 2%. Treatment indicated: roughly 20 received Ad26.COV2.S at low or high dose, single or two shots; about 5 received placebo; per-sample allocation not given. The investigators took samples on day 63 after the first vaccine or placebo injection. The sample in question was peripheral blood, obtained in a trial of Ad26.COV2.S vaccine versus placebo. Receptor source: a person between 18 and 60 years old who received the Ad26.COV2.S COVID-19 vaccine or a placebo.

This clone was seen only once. CDR3 nucleotide sequence: TGCGCCAGCCGGGACGATATACTCTCTGGAAACACCATATATTTT. Protein product: CASRDDILSGNTIYF. The chain has TRBV5-1 and TRBJ1-3; the D gene is possibly TRBD1 (5 bases). The CDR3 extends over 15 amino acids. V was shortened by 7 bases and J by 0 bases, with 14 bases between the two germline ends. Germline V gene data show CDR1 as SGHRS and CDR2 as YFSETQ.

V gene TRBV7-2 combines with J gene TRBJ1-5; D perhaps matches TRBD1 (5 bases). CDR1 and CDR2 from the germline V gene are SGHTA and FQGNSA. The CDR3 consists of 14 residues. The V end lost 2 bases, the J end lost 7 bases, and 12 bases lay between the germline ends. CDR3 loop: CASSLSSGIQPQHF. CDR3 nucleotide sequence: TGTGCCAGCAGCTTAAGTTCAGGGATCCAGCCCCAGCATTTT.

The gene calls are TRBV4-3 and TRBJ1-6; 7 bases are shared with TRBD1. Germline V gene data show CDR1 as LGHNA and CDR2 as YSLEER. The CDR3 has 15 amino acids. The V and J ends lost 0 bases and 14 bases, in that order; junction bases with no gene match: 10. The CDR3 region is CASSQDVLQGFTLHF. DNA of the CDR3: TGCGCCAGCAGCCAAGATGTCCTACAGGGGTTCACCCTCCACTTT.

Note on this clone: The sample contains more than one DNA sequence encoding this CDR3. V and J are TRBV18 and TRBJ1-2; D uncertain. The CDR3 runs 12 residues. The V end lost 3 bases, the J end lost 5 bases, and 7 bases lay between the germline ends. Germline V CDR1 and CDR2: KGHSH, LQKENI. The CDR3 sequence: CASSPSGYGYTF. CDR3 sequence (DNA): TGTGCCAGCTCACCGTCCGGGTATGGCTACACCTTC.

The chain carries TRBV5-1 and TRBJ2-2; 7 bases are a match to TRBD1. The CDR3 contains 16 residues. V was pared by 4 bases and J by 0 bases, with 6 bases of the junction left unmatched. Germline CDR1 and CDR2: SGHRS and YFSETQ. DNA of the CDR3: TGCGCCAGCAGCCACGAACAGGGGCCGAACACCGGGGAGCTGTTTTTT. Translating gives CASSHEQGPNTGELFF.

The CDR3: CASREDRDYSNQPQHF. The CDR3 DNA follows: TGTGCCAGCCGTGAGGACAGGGATTATAGCAATCAGCCCCAGCATTTT. J is TRBJ1-5 and V is TRBV28, with 8 positions matching TRBD1. The ends lost 8 bases at V and 0 bases at J; junction bases unmatched: 9. There are 16 residues in the CDR3. Germline assignment: CDR1 MDHEN and CDR2 SYDVKM.

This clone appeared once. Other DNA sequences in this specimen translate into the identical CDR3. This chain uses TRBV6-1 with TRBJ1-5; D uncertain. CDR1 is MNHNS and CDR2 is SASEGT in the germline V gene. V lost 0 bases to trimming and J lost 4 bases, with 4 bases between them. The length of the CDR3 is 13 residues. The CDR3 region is CASSEAGNQPQHF. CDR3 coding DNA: TGTGCCAGCAGTGAAGCGGGGAATCAGCCCCAGCATTTT.

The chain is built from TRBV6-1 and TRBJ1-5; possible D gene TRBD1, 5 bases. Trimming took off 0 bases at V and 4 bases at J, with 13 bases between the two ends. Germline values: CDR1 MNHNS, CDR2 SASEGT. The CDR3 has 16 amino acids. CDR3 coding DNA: TGTGCCAGCAGTGAAGCCGCCGGGGCGCGAAATCAGCCCCAGCATTTT. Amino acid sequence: CASSEAAGARNQPQHF.

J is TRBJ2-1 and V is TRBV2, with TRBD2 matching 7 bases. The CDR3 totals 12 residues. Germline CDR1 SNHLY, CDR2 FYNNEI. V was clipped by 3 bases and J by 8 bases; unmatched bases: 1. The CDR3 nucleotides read TGTGCCAGCAGTGAGGGAGGGTATGAGCAGTTCTTC. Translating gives CASSEGGYEQFF. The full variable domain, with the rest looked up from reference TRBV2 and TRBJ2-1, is EPEVTQTPSHQVTQMGQEVILRCVPISNHLYFYWYRQILGQKVEFLVSFYNNEISEKSEIFDDQFSVERPDGSNFTLKIRSTKLEDSAMYFCASSEGGYEQFFGPGTRLTVL.

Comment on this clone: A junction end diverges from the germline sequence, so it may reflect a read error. The CDR3, as DNA: TGTGCCAGCAGCAAAGAGCGGGGGCGGAACACCGGGGAGCTGTTTTTT. The encoded protein is CASSKERGRNTGELFF. The chain joins TRBV3-1 (or the pseudogene TRBV3-2) to TRBJ2-2; 8 nucleotides agree with TRBD2. The CDR3 consists of 16 residues. Germline-derived CDR1 and CDR2 are LGHDT and YNNKEL (reference sequence).

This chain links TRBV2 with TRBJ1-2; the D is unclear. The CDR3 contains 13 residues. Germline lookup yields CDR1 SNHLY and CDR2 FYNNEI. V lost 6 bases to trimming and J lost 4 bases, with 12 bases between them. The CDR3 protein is CASSGEGSYGYTF. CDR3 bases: TGTGCCAGCAGCGGTGAAGGATCCTATGGCTACACCTTC. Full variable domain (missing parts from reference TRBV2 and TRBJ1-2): EPEVTQTPSHQVTQMGQEVILRCVPISNHLYFYWYRQILGQKVEFLVSFYNNEISEKSEIFDDQFSVERPDGSNFTLKIRSTKLEDSAMYFCASSGEGSYGYTFGSGTRLTVV.

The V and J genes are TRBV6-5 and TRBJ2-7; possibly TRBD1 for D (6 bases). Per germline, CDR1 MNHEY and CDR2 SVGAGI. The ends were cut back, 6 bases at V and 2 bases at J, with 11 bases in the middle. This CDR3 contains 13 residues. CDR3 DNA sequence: TGTGCCAGCAGCCAGGGGCCTACCTACGAGCAGTACTTC. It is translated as CASSQGPTYEQYF.

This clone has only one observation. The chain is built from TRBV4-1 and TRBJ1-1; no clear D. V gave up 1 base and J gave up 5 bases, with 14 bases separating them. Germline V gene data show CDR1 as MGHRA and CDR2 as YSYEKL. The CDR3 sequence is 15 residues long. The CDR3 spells CASSQAGGGRTEAFF. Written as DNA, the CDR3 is TGCGCCAGCAGCCAAGCTGGAGGAGGGAGGACTGAAGCTTTCTTT.

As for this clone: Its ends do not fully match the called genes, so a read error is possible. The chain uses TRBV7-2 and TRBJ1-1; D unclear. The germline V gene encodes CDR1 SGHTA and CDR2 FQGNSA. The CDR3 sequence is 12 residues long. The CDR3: CASSLGSASHTF. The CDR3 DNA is TGTGCCAGCAGCTTAGGGAGCGCATCCCATACCTTT.

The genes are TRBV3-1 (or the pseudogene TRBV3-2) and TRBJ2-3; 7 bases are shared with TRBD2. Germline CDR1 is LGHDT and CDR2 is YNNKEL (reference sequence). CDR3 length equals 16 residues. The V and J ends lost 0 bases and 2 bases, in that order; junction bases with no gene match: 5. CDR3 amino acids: CASSQEAGGYTDTQYF. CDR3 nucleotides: TGTGCCAGCAGCCAAGAAGCCGGGGGGTACACAGATACGCAGTATTTT.

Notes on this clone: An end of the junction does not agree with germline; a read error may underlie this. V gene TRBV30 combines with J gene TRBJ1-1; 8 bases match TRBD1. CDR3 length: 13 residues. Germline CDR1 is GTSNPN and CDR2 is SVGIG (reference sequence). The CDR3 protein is CAWSRDRNTAAFF. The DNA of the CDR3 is TGTGCCTGGAGTCGGGACAGGAACACTGCAGCTTTCTTT. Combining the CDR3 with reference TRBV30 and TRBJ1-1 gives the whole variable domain SQTIHQWPATLVQPVGSPLSLECTVEGTSNPNLYWYRQAAGRGLQLLFYSVGIGQISSEVPQNLSASRPQDRQFILSSKKLLLSDSGFYLCAWSRDRNTAAFFGQGTRLTVV.

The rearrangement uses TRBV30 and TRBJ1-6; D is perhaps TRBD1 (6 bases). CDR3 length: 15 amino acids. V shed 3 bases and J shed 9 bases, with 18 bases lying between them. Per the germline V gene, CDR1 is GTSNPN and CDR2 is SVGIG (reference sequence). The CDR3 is CAWRGGGGLASPLHF. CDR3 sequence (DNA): TGTGCCTGGAGGGGGGGCGGGGGCCTGGCTTCACCCCTCCACTTT. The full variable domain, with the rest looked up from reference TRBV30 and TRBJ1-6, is SQTIHQWPATLVQPVGSPLSLECTVEGTSNPNLYWYRQAAGRGLQLLFYSVGIGQISSEVPQNLSASRPQDRQFILSSKKLLLSDSGFYLCAWRGGGGLASPLHFGNGTRLTVT.

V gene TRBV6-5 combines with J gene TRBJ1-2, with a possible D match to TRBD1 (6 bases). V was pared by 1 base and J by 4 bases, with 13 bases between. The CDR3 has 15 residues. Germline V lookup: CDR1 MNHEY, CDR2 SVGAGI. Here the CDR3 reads CASSYYQGRAYGYTF. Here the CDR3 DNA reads TGTGCCAGCAGTTACTATCAGGGGAGGGCCTATGGCTACACCTTC.

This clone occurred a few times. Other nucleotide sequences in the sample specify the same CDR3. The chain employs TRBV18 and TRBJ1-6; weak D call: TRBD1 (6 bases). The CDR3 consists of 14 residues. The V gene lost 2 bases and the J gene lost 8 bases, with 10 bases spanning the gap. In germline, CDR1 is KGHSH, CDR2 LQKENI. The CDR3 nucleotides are TGTGCCAGCTCACCAGGGGGGGGCGATTCACCCCTCCACTTT. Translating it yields CASSPGGGDSPLHF.